This is a list of T cell receptor beta chains from one sample in a study of OX40 agonist ivuxolimab in advanced cancers. The table came from immunoSEQ multiplex PCR; TCRdb's copy has only in-frame clones and leaves some out. The sample carries roughly 42,000 clones, about 90% recorded once. The source was CD4+ or CD8+ T cells sorted from blood, collected in a trial of the OX40 agonist ivuxolimab. These receptors were collected from an adult with an advanced solid tumor such as melanoma, head and neck, liver or kidney cancer. Each CDR3 is given with its conserved first and last residue. D genes are given only for firm matches. Size values are once, few and many counts, or a class for expanded clones, and some rows have none.

d_call: TRBD1; v_call: TRBV9; clone_size: NA; j_call: TRBJ2-1; cdr3_aa: CASSASGQANNEQFF; cdr3_nt: TGTGCCAGCAGCGCCTCAGGACAGGCAAACAATGAGCAGTTCTTC
d_call: TRBD1; v_call: TRBV6-1; clone_size: NA; j_call: TRBJ2-7; cdr3_aa: CASSPGQPYEQYF; cdr3_nt: TGTGCCAGCAGTCCGGGACAGCCCTACGAGCAGTACTTC
d_call: TRBD2; v_call: TRBV11-2; clone_size: NA; j_call: TRBJ2-5; cdr3_aa: CASSLPRASGGETQYF; cdr3_nt: TGTGCCAGCAGCTTACCACGGGCCTCGGGAGGGGAGACCCAGTACTTC
d_call: NA; v_call: TRBV11-2; clone_size: NA; j_call: TRBJ2-7; cdr3_aa: CASSLGVGYEQYF; cdr3_nt: TGTGCCAGCAGCTTGGGGGTTGGCTACGAGCAGTACTTC
d_call: NA; v_call: TRBV5-1; clone_size: NA; j_call: TRBJ2-7; cdr3_aa: CASSLEAGSSYEQYF; cdr3_nt: TGCGCCAGCAGCTTGGAGGCGGGGAGCTCCTACGAGCAGTACTTC
d_call: NA; v_call: TRBV11-3; clone_size: NA; j_call: TRBJ2-4; cdr3_aa: CASSPLVAKNIQYF; cdr3_nt: TGTGCCAGCAGCCCCCTGGTAGCCAAAAACATTCAGTACTTC
d_call: NA; v_call: TRBV5-3; clone_size: medium-sized; j_call: TRBJ2-5; cdr3_aa: CARSRDHSWSQYF; cdr3_nt: TGTGCCAGAAGCCGGGACCACAGCTGGTCCCAGTACTTC
d_call: NA; v_call: TRBV9; clone_size: NA; j_call: TRBJ2-7; cdr3_aa: CASSAMDGYEQYF; cdr3_nt: TGTGCCAGCAGCGCCATGGACGGGTACGAGCAGTACTTC
d_call: TRBD1; v_call: TRBV28; clone_size: NA; j_call: TRBJ2-4; cdr3_aa: CASSGTGQGYIQYF; cdr3_nt: TGTGCCAGCAGTGGAACGGGACAGGGGTACATTCAGTACTTC
d_call: TRBD2; v_call: TRBV28; clone_size: NA; j_call: TRBJ2-7; cdr3_aa: CASSQTSGVTYEQYF; cdr3_nt: TGTGCCAGCAGCCAAACTAGCGGGGTTACCTACGAGCAGTACTTC
d_call: TRBD1; v_call: TRBV19; clone_size: NA; j_call: TRBJ1-2; cdr3_aa: CASSTGGRGYTF; cdr3_nt: TGTGCCAGTAGCACAGGGGGCCGGGGCTACACCTTC
d_call: TRBD1; v_call: TRBV6-4; clone_size: NA; j_call: TRBJ1-1; cdr3_aa: CASSDTGVDEAFF; cdr3_nt: TGTGCCAGCAGTGACACAGGGGTGGATGAAGCTTTCTTT
d_call: NA; v_call: TRBV6-1; clone_size: NA; j_call: TRBJ2-7; cdr3_aa: CASSESGPYYEQYF; cdr3_nt: TGTGCCAGCAGTGAATCTGGGCCCTACTACGAGCAGTACTTC
d_call: NA; v_call: TRBV27; clone_size: NA; j_call: TRBJ2-7; cdr3_aa: CASSLSTQPSVEQYF; cdr3_nt: TGTGCCAGCAGTTTATCGACTCAGCCTAGCGTGGAGCAGTACTTC